These T cell receptor beta chains were read from a single sample in a study of blood T cell repertoires in COVID-19. Libraries were prepared by immunoSEQ multiplex PCR; TCRdb keeps only in-frame clonotypes and omits some of them. Of fewer than 350,000 clones in the sample, around 86% were seen once. Specimen: peripheral blood. Receptors originate from a woman aged 25 to 39 who had recovered from COVID-19. The CDR3 runs from the conserved cysteine through the conserved F or W. A D gene is named only where the DNA matches it firmly. Not all rows give a size; the values are once, few, many and, for expanded clones, a class.

TRBV30	.	TRBJ1-1	.	CAWSSLGQSWGTEAFF	TGTGCCTGGAGTTCCTTGGGGCAATCATGGGGCACTGAAGCTTTCTTT
TRBV2	.	TRBJ2-5	TRBD1	CASRPGTGGETQYF	TGTGCCAGCAGGCCCGGGACAGGGGGCGAGACCCAGTACTTC
TRBV4-2	.	TRBJ2-3	.	CASSHYRQLGTDTQYF	TGTGCCAGCAGCCATTACAGGCAGCTGGGCACAGATACGCAGTATTTT
TRBV10-3	.	TRBJ2-6	TRBD1	CAISGGQGPSGANVLTF	TGTGCCATCAGTGGGGGACAGGGCCCTTCTGGGGCCAACGTCCTGACTTTC
TRBV9	.	TRBJ2-3	.	CASSATFWDTQYF	TGTGCCAGCAGCGCCACATTTTGGGATACGCAGTATTTT
TRBV4-1	.	TRBJ1-2	.	CASSQEGTGRNYGYTF	TGCGCCAGCAGCCAAGAGGGGACCGGGAGAAACTATGGCTACACCTTC
TRBV13	.	TRBJ2-5	TRBD1	CASAFRGTETQYF	TGTGCCAGCGCTTTCAGGGGGACAGAGACCCAGTACTTC
TRBV7-9	.	TRBJ2-1	TRBD2	CASSLVAGVGYNEQFF	TGTGCCAGCAGCCTCGTAGCGGGGGTTGGCTACAATGAGCAGTTCTTC
TRBV30	.	TRBJ1-6	.	CAGRDKRDSPLHF	TGTGCCGGAAGGGACAAACGGGACTCACCCCTCCACTTT
TRBV6-5	.	TRBJ2-5	TRBD1	CASSPGGAARTQYF	TGTGCCAGCAGTCCAGGGGGAGCCGCCCGGACCCAGTACTTC
TRBV9	.	TRBJ2-3	.	CASSVGQAPTDTQYF	TGTGCCAGCAGCGTAGGTCAGGCTCCCACAGATACGCAGTATTTT
TRBV19	.	TRBJ1-2	.	CASSILGERNYGYTF	TGTGCCAGTAGTATTCTCGGGGAAAGAAACTATGGCTACACCTTC
TRBV3-1/TRBV3-2	few	TRBJ1-5	.	CASSQAGKGEQPQHF	TGTGCCAGCAGCCAAGCCGGGAAGGGCGAACAGCCCCAGCATTTT
TRBV29-1	.	TRBJ2-7	TRBD1	CSVGDRANYEQYF	TGCAGCGTTGGAGACAGGGCCAACTACGAGCAGTACTTC
TRBV4-2	few	TRBJ2-7	TRBD1	CASSQDRGVEQYF	TGTGCCAGCAGCCAGGACAGGGGGGTCGAGCAGTACTTC
TRBV4-2	.	TRBJ1-6	TRBD1	CASSHAQTGAYYNSPLHF	TGTGCCAGCAGCCATGCTCAGACAGGGGCGTACTATAATTCACCCCTCCACTTT
TRBV5-4	.	TRBJ1-1	.	CASREGSGEAFF	TGTGCCAGCAGGGAGGGTTCAGGTGAAGCTTTCTTT
TRBV9	.	TRBJ1-1	.	CASSLSGTNTEAFF	TGTGCCAGCAGCCTAAGCGGGACGAACACTGAAGCTTTCTTT
TRBV4-1	.	TRBJ2-1	.	CASSQVRGTYNEQFF	TGCGCCAGCAGCCAAGTGCGCGGGACCTACAATGAGCAGTTCTTC
TRBV3-1/TRBV3-2	.	TRBJ1-1	.	CASSHGWDTVNTEAFF	TGTGCCAGCAGCCATGGCTGGGACACAGTGAACACTGAAGCTTTCTTT
TRBV15	.	TRBJ1-1	TRBD1	CATSRDRDRNTEAFF	TGTGCCACCAGCAGAGACCGGGACAGGAACACTGAAGCTTTCTTT
TRBV29-1	.	TRBJ1-2	TRBD1	CSVEEGDRVDGYTF	TGCAGCGTTGAAGAGGGGGACAGGGTGGATGGCTACACCTTC
TRBV5-5	.	TRBJ2-1	.	CASSFPGSSYNEQFF	TGTGCCAGCAGCTTCCCGGGGAGCTCCTACAATGAGCAGTTCTTC
TRBV12-5	few	TRBJ1-5	.	CASGLSGNDNQPQHF	TGTGCTAGTGGTTTGTCAGGGAACGACAATCAGCCCCAGCATTTT
TRBV29-1	.	TRBJ1-2	.	CSVEALDRNYGYTF	TGCAGCGTTGAAGCCCTCGACAGGAACTATGGCTACACCTTC
TRBV15	.	TRBJ2-2	TRBD1	CATSRYGTGLPGELFF	TGTGCCACCAGCAGATACGGGACAGGGCTTCCCGGGGAGCTGTTTTTT
TRBV3-1/TRBV3-2	.	TRBJ2-1	TRBD2	CASSLSRGGGAPLEQFF	TGTGCCAGCAGCCTCTCCCGGGGGGGCGGGGCGCCCTTGGAGCAGTTCTTC
TRBV3-1/TRBV3-2	few	TRBJ2-5	.	CASSPWARGQETQYF	TGTGCCAGCAGCCCTTGGGCGCGGGGACAAGAGACCCAGTACTTC
TRBV5-1	.	TRBJ1-3	.	CASSLAGYGNTIYF	TGCGCCAGCAGCTTGGCGGGTTACGGAAACACCATATATTTT
TRBV7-8	.	TRBJ1-4	TRBD1	CASSFFPSTGGAATNEKLFF	TGTGCCAGCAGCTTTTTTCCCTCAACAGGGGGTGCTGCAACTAATGAAAAACTGTTTTTT
TRBV7-9	.	TRBJ2-5	TRBD1	CASSFAGQGQETQYF	TGTGCCAGCAGCTTTGCGGGACAGGGCCAAGAGACCCAGTACTTC
TRBV13	.	TRBJ2-2	TRBD2	CASSSTGLAGNTGELFF	TGTGCCAGCAGTTCTACAGGACTAGCGGGGAACACCGGGGAGCTGTTTTTT
TRBV5-1	few	TRBJ1-2	TRBD1	CASSLAGQVTSNYGYTF	TGCGCCAGCAGCTTGGCGGGACAGGTAACATCTAACTATGGCTACACCTTC
TRBV30	.	TRBJ2-2	.	CAWTRFANTGELFF	TGTGCCTGGACTAGATTCGCGAACACCGGGGAGCTGTTTTTT
TRBV27	.	TRBJ2-1	.	CASTLIVSGYNEQFF	TGTGCCAGCACCCTAATTGTTAGCGGCTACAATGAGCAGTTCTTC
TRBV7-9	few	TRBJ1-5	TRBD1	CASSSRDRGSHQPQHF	TGTGCCAGCAGCTCCCGGGACAGGGGTAGCCATCAGCCCCAGCATTTT
TRBV6-4	few	TRBJ2-1	.	CASSDSGTSNEQFF	TGTGCCAGCAGTGACTCGGGGACTTCCAATGAGCAGTTCTTC
TRBV25-1	once	TRBJ2-1	.	CASSKLFGSYNEQFF	TGTGCCAGCAGTAAACTTTTCGGGTCCTACAATGAGCAGTTCTTC
TRBV19	once	TRBJ1-5	TRBD1	CASSPRTGGNQPQHF	TGTGCCAGTAGTCCCCGGACAGGGGGCAATCAGCCCCAGCATTTT
TRBV6-1	.	TRBJ2-2	.	CASSEDGSGTGELFF	TGTGCCAGCAGTGAAGACGGGAGTGGGACCGGGGAGCTGTTTTTT
TRBV28	once	TRBJ1-2	.	CASSSTTDSYGYTF	TGTGCCAGCAGTTCCACGACAGACTCCTATGGCTACACCTTC
TRBV4-1	.	TRBJ1-1	TRBD1	CASSQEGRDRGAFF	TGCGCCAGCAGCCAAGAGGGCAGGGACAGGGGGGCTTTCTTT
TRBV20-1	once	TRBJ1-3	.	CSASLPSGNTIYF	TGCAGTGCTAGTCTTCCCTCTGGAAACACCATATATTTT
TRBV14	.	TRBJ2-7	.	CASSQLLNSYEQYF	TGTGCCAGCAGCCAATTACTTAACTCCTACGAGCAGTACTTC
TRBV19	.	TRBJ2-6	.	CASRLEGANVLTF	TGTGCCAGTAGGTTAGAAGGGGCCAACGTCCTGACTTTC
TRBV13	.	TRBJ2-7	TRBD1	CASSLGGTGKHEQYF	TGTGCCAGCAGCTTAGGTGGGACAGGGAAGCACGAGCAGTACTTC
TRBV29-1	.	TRBJ2-1	.	CSALTGNEQFF	TGCAGCGCCCTCACAGGGAATGAGCAGTTCTTC
TRBV6-5	few	TRBJ2-7	TRBD1	CASSSDGDSGIYEQYF	TGTGCCAGCAGTTCGGATGGGGACAGCGGTATCTACGAGCAGTACTTC
TRBV3-1/TRBV3-2	.	TRBJ1-4	.	CATAPRQGLNEKLFF	TGTGCCACCGCCCCCCGCCAGGGCCTTAATGAAAAACTGTTTTTT
TRBV5-1	.	TRBJ1-1	.	CASSSEDTEAFF	TGCGCCAGCAGCTCGGAGGACACTGAAGCTTTCTTT
TRBV3-1/TRBV3-2	once	TRBJ2-3	TRBD2	CASSQNSGGRTDTQYF	TGTGCCAGCAGCCAAAATAGCGGGGGCAGGACAGATACGCAGTATTTT
TRBV11-3	.	TRBJ2-7	.	CASSLGPGHEQYF	TGTGCCAGCAGCTTAGGCCCCGGTCACGAGCAGTACTTC
TRBV2	.	TRBJ1-1	.	CAILGGNTEAFF	TGTGCCATCCTTGGAGGGAACACTGAAGCTTTCTTT